This record looks at one TCR beta chain sequence and its context. This entry comes from a study of blood T cell repertoires in COVID-19. In the original analysis: By means of reference gene primer amplification, nucleated cell counts were estimated. Method: immunoSEQ multiplex PCR; TCRdb's copy keeps in-frame clones and lacks some. V, J and clone size are those of that table, while D and trimming were read from the DNA. The repertoire includes about 480,000 clones, approximately 88% of them detected once, and about 2% sits in the top ten. This TCR came from a woman aged 40-49 years who had recovered from COVID-19. The sequencing input was PBMCs or T cells enriched from blood (not recorded which).

DNA of the CDR3: TGCGCCAGCAGCCCTGTCCAACTTACAGGACCGGGCGGGCCCCAGCATTTT. As protein: CASSPVQLTGPGGPQHF. The chain carries TRBV4-1 and TRBJ1-5, with TRBD1 as a possible D gene (5 bases). This CDR3 has 17 amino acids. Trimming left V 4 bases short and J 9 bases short, with 25 bases between. Germline loops: CDR1 MGHRA, CDR2 YSYEKL.